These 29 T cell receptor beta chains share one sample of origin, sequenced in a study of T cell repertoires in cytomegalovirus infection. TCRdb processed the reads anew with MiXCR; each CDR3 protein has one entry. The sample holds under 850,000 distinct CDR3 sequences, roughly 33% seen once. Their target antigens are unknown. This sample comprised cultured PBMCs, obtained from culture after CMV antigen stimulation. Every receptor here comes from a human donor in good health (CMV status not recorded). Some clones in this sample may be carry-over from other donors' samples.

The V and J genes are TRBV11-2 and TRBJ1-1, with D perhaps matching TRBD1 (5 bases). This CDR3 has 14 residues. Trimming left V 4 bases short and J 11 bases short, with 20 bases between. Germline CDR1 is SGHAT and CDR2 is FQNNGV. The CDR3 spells CASSSALRDRRAFF. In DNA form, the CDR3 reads TGTGCCAGCAGCTCAGCTCTCAGGGACCGAAGGGCTTTCTTT.

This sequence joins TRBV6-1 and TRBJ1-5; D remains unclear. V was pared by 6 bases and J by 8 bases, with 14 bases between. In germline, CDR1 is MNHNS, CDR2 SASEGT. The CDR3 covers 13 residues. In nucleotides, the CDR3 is TGTGCCAGCAGCCCGGTGGGAATAGAGCCCCAGCATTTT. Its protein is CASSPVGIEPQHF.

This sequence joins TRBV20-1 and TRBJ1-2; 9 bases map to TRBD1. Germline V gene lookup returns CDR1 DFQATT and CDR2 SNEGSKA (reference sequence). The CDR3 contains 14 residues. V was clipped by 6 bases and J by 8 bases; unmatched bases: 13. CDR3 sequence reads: CSARVQGASEGYTF. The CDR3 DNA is TGCAGTGCCCGAGTACAGGGGGCTTCGGAGGGCTACACCTTC.

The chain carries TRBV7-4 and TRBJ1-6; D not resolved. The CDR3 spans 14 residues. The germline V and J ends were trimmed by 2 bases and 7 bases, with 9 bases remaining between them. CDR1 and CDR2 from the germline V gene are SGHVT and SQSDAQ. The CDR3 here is CASSLMLANSPLHF. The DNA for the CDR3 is TGTGCCAGCAGCTTAATGCTCGCCAATTCACCCCTCCACTTT.

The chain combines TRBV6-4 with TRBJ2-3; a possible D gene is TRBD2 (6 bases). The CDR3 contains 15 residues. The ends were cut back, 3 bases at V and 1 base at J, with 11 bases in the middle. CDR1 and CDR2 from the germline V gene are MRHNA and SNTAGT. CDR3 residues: CASSEGGSRTDTQYF. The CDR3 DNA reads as TGTGCCAGCAGTGAAGGAGGGAGCCGCACAGATACGCAGTATTTT.

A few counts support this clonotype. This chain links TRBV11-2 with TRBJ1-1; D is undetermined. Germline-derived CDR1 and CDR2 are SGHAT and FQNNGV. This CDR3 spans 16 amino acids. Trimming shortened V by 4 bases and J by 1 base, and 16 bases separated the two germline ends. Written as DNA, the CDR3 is TGTGCCAGCAGCTCCAACCGGTGGCTCACGAACACTGAAGCTTTCTTT. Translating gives CASSSNRWLTNTEAFF.

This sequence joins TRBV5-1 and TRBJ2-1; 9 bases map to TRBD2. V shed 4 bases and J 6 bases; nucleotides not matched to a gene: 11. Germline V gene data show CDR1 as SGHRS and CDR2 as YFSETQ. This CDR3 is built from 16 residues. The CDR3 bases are TGCGCCAGCAGCCCGGTAGCGGGAGTCCTTCTCAATGAGCAGTTCTTC. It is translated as CASSPVAGVLLNEQFF.

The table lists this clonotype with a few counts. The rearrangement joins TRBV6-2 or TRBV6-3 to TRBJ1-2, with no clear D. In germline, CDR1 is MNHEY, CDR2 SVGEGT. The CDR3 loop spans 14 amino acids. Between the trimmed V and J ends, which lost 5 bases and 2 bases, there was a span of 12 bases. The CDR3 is CASSDRTGNYGYTF. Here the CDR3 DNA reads TGTGCCAGCAGTGACCGGACGGGGAACTATGGCTACACCTTC.

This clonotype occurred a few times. The CDR3 reads CASSPGQGRGGDEKLFF. The DNA of the CDR3 is TGTGCCAGCAGCCCCGGACAGGGGCGAGGGGGTGATGAAAAACTGTTTTTT. The rearrangement links TRBV28 to TRBJ1-4; 9 nucleotides agree with TRBD1. The V gene end was trimmed by 6 bases and the J gene end by 6 bases; junction bases not matched to a gene: 14. CDR3 length: 17 residues. The V gene's germline CDR1 is MDHEN and CDR2 SYDVKM.

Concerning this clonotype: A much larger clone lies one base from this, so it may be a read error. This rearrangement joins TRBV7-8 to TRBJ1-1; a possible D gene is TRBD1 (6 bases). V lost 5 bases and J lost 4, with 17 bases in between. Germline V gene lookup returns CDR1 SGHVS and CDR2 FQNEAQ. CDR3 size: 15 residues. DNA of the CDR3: TGTGCCAGCAGCCATTCAATCAGGGGTGGCACTGAAGCTTTCTTT. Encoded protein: CASSHSIRGGTEAFF.

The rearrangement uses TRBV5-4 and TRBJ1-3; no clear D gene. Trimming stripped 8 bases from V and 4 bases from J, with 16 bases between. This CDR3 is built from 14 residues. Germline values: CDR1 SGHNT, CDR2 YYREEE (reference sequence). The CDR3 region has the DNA TGTGCCAGTCGACGGGAGACCGGCGGAAACACCATATATTTT. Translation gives CASRRETGGNTIYF.

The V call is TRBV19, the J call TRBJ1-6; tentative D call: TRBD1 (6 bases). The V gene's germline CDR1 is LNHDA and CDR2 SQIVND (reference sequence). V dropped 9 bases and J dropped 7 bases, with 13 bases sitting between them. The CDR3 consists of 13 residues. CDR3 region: CASRGSYNSPLHF. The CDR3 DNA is TGTGCCAGCAGGGGCAGCTACAATTCACCCCTCCACTTT.

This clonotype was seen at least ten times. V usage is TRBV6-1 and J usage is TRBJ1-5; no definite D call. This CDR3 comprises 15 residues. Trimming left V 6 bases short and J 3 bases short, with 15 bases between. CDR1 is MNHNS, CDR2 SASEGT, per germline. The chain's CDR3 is CASSYRAAANQPQHF. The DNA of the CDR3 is TGTGCCAGCAGCTACCGGGCCGCTGCCAATCAGCCCCAGCATTTT.

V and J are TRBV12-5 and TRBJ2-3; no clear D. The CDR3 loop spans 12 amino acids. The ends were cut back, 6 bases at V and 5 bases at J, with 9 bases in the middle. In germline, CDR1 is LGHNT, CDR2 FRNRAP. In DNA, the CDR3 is TGTGCTAGTGGACGGAGAGGAGATACGCAGTATTTT. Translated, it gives CASGRRGDTQYF.

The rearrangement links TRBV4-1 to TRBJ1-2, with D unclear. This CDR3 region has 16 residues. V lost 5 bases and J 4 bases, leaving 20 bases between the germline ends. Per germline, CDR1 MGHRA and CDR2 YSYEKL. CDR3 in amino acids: CASSEGPGADFYGYTF. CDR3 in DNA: TGCGCCAGCAGCGAGGGCCCCGGAGCAGATTTCTATGGCTACACCTTC.

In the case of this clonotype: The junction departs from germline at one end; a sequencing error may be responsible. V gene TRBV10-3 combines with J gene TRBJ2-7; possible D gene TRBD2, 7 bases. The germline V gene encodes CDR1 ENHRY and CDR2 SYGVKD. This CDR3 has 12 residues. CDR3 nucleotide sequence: TGTGCCATCACGGGGGGCTCCCACGAGCAGTACTTC. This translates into CAITGGSHEQYF.

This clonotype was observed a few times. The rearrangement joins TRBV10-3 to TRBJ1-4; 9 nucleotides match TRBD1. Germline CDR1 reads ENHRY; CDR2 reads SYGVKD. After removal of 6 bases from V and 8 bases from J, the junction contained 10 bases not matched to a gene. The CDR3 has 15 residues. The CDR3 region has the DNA TGTGCCATCAGAGCGACAGGGGGAGAAGAAGAAAAACTGTTTTTT. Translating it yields CAIRATGGEEEKLFF.

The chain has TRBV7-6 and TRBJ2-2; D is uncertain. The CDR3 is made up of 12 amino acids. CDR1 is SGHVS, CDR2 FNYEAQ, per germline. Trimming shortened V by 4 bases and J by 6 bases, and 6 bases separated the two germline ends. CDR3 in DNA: TGTGCCAGCAGCTCTCCGCCCGGGGAGCTGTTTTTT. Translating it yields CASSSPPGELFF.

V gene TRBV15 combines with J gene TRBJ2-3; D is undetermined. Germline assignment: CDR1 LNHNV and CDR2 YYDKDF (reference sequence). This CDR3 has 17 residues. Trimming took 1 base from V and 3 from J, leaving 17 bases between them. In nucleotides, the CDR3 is TGTGCCACCAGCAGAGTTGGCAAACTAAAGATAACAGATACGCAGTATTTT. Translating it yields CATSRVGKLKITDTQYF. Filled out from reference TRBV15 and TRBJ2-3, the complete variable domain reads DAMVIQNPRYQVTQFGKPVTLSCSQTLNHNVMYWYQQKSSQAPKLLFHYYDKDFNNEADTPDNFQSRRPNTSFCFLDIRSPGLGDTAMYLCATSRVGKLKITDTQYFGPGTRLTVL.

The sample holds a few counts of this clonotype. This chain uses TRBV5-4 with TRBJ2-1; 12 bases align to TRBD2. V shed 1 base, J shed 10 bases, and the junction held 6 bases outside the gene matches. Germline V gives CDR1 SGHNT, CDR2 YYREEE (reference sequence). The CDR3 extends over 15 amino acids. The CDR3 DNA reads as TGTGCCAGCAGCTTGCCTAGCGGGGGGGCAGAAGAGCAGTTCTTC. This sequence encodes CASSLPSGGAEEQFF.

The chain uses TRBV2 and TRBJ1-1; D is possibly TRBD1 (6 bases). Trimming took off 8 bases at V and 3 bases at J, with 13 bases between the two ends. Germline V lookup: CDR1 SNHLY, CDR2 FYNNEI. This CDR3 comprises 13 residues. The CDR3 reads CASRRDMHTEAFF. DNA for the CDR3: TGTGCCAGCCGCCGGGACATGCACACTGAAGCTTTCTTT.

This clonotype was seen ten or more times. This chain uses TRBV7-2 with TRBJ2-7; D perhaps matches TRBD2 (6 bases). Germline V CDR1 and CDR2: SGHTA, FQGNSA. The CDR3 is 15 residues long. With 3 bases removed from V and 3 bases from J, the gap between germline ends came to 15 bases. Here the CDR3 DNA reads TGTGCCAGCAGCTTGGACTACTTCGGGAGCTACGAGCAGTACTTC. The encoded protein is CASSLDYFGSYEQYF.

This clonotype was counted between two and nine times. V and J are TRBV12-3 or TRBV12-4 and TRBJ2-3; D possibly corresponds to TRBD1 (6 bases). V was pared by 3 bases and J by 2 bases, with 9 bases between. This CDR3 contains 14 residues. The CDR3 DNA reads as TGTGCCAGCAGTTTTCAGGGGTACACAGATACGCAGTATTTT. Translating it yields CASSFQGYTDTQYF.

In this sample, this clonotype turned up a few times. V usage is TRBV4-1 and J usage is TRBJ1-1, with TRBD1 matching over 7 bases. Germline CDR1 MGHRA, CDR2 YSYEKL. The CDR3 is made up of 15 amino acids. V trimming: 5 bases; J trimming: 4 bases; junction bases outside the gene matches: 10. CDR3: CASSLERGQGTEAFF. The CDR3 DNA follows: TGCGCCAGCAGCTTAGAAAGGGGGCAGGGCACTGAAGCTTTCTTT.

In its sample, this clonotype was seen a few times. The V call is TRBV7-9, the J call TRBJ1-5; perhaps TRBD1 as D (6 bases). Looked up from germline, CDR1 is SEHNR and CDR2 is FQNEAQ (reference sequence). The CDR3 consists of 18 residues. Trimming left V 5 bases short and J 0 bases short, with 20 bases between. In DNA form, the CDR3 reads TGTGCCAGCAGCCGAGAGGGGGGGGACCACTATAGCAATCAGCCCCAGCATTTT. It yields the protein CASSREGGDHYSNQPQHF. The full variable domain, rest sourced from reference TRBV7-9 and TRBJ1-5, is DTGVSQNPRHKITKRGQNVTFRCDPISEHNRLYWYRQTLGQGPEFLTYFQNEAQLEKSRLLSDRFSAERPKGSFSTLEIQRTEQGDSAMYLCASSREGGDHYSNQPQHFGDGTRLSIL.

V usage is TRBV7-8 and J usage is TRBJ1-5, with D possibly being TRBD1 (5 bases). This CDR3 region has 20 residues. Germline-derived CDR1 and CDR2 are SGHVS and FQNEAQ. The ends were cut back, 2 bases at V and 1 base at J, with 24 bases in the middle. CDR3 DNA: TGTGCCAGCAGCTTACGGGAGGGGTTTTTTTCCGAATCCAGCAATCAGCCCCAGCATTTT. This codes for CASSLREGFFSESSNQPQHF.

CDR3 sequence: CASSQDSRLGGQETQYF. In DNA form, the CDR3 reads TGCGCCAGCAGCCAAGATTCCAGATTGGGGGGTCAAGAGACCCAGTACTTC. V is TRBV4-1 and J is TRBJ2-5, with D possibly TRBD2 on 6 matching bases. The germline V gene has CDR1 MGHRA and CDR2 YSYEKL. V was clipped by 0 bases and J by 2 bases, with 16 bases between them. The CDR3 length is 17 residues.

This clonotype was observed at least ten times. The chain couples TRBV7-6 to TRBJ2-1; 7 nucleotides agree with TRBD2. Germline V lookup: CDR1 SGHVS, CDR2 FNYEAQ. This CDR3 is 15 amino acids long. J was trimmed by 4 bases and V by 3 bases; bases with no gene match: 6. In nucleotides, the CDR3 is TGTGCCAGCAGCTTCGGCGGGAGTGGGTACAATGAGCAGTTCTTC. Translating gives CASSFGGSGYNEQFF.

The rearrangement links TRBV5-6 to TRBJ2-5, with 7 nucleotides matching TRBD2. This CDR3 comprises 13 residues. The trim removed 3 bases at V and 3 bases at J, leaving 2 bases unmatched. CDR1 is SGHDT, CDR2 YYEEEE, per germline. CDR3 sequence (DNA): TGTGCCAGCAGCTGGCTAGCGGAAGAGACCCAGTACTTC. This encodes CASSWLAEETQYF.